These 23 T cell receptor beta chains originate from one sample sequenced in a study of shared T cell receptors in the human thymus. The protocol was immunoSEQ multiplex PCR, while the TCRdb copy is restricted to in-frame clones and leaves out a portion. The sample lists 630,000 or so clones, about 89% seen once, with roughly 0.0087% in the top ten. The same data also contributed to another study, on human thymus T cells.

Input material: thymocytes. The receptors derive from a boy under two years old with a congenital heart defect.

This chain connects TRBV27 to TRBJ1-2; 8 positions match TRBD1. Germline CDR1 and CDR2: MNHEY and SMNVEV (reference sequence). The ends lost 3 bases at V and 2 bases at J; junction bases unmatched: 5. The CDR3 extends over 15 amino acids. The CDR3 reads CASSFRGTGNYGYTF. The CDR3, as DNA: TGTGCCAGCAGTTTCAGAGGGACAGGCAACTATGGCTACACCTTC.

The chain employs TRBV6-5 and TRBJ1-5, with TRBD1 matching over 7 bases. This CDR3 contains 14 residues. Germline V gives CDR1 MNHEY, CDR2 SVGAGI. Losses at the gene ends were 6 bases for V and 4 bases for J; bases not matched to a gene: 6. CDR3 loop: CASRPGGLNQPQHF. CDR3 nucleotides: TGTGCCAGCAGACCAGGGGGATTAAATCAGCCCCAGCATTTT.

J is TRBJ2-1 and V is TRBV6-5, with TRBD2 matching over 9 bases. V shed 8 bases, J shed 7 bases, and the junction held 12 bases outside the gene matches. The V gene's germline CDR1 is MNHEY and CDR2 SVGAGI. The CDR3 has 15 residues. The CDR3 bases are TGTGCCAGCCGGAGGGTAGCGGGAGTATCGAATGAGCAGTTCTTC. Amino acids: CASRRVAGVSNEQFF.

This rearrangement joins TRBV12-5 to TRBJ2-7, with 9 bases that match TRBD1. Per germline, CDR1 LGHNT and CDR2 FRNRAP. V gave up 5 bases and J gave up 1 base; unmatched junction bases: 9. The CDR3 contains 16 residues. The CDR3 region is CASGPGAGTGSYEQYF. CDR3 nucleotides: TGTGCTAGTGGTCCGGGAGCCGGGACAGGGTCCTACGAGCAGTACTTC.

The chain employs TRBV11-3 and TRBJ1-1; 7 bases line up with TRBD1. CDR1 SGHNT and CDR2 YENEEA come from the germline V gene. The CDR3 extends over 14 amino acids. The V gene end was trimmed by 1 base and the J gene end by 6 bases; junction bases not matched to a gene: 5. This CDR3 is CASSLGQGVAEAFF. CDR3 sequence (DNA): TGTGCCAGCAGCTTAGGGCAGGGGGTCGCTGAAGCTTTCTTT.

The chain recombines TRBV5-6 with TRBJ2-5; 7 bases fit TRBD2. With V trimmed by 0 bases and J by 3 bases, 2 bases remained unmatched. Germline-derived CDR1 and CDR2 are SGHDT and YYEEEE. This CDR3 has 14 amino acids. This CDR3 is CASSLASGKETQYF. CDR3 DNA: TGTGCCAGCAGCTTGGCTAGCGGAAAAGAGACCCAGTACTTC.

This sequence joins TRBV6-1 and TRBJ1-5; 8 bases match TRBD1. Germline V gene sequence: CDR1 MNHNS, CDR2 SASEGT. Unmatched junction bases numbered 6, after V lost 1 base and J lost 4 bases. This CDR3 has 16 residues. In nucleotides, the CDR3 is TGTGCCAGCAGTGAAGGAGAGACAGGGGAAAATCAGCCCCAGCATTTT. Protein sequence: CASSEGETGENQPQHF.

This clone was seen only once. The V call is TRBV14, the J call TRBJ1-2; D is perhaps TRBD1 (5 bases). The CDR3 contains 15 residues. CDR1 is SGHDN, CDR2 FVKESK, per germline. V gave up 2 bases and J gave up 2 bases, with 12 bases separating them. CDR3 in amino acids: CASSQFGAGNYGYTF. CDR3 coding DNA: TGTGCCAGCAGCCAATTCGGGGCGGGGAACTATGGCTACACCTTC. The full variable domain, its missing parts supplied by reference TRBV14 and TRBJ1-2, is EAGVTQFPSHSVIEKGQTVTLRCDPISGHDNLYWYRRVMGKEIKFLLHFVKESKQDESGMPNNRFLAERTGGTYSTLKVQPAELEDSGVYFCASSQFGAGNYGYTFGSGTRLTVV.

The gene calls are TRBV5-1 and TRBJ1-2; D is undetermined. The V gene lost 5 bases and the J gene lost 4 bases, with 15 bases spanning the gap. This CDR3 has 14 amino acids. CDR1 and CDR2 (germline): SGHRS, YFSETQ. DNA of the CDR3: TGCGCCAGCAGTGGTGGAGGCAGAGGCTATGGCTACACCTTC. Protein: CASSGGGRGYGYTF.

The genes are TRBV12-5 and TRBJ1-1, with TRBD1 as a possible D gene (5 bases). Germline V gene lookup returns CDR1 LGHNT and CDR2 FRNRAP. Trimming removed 3 bases at V and 1 base at J, with 12 bases between. The CDR3 has 15 amino acids. CDR3 coding DNA: TGTGCTAGTGGTTTCAGTGGCGGGGCGAACACTGAAGCTTTCTTT. It is translated as CASGFSGGANTEAFF. Combining the CDR3 with reference TRBV12-5 and TRBJ1-1 gives the whole variable domain DARVTQTPRHKVTEMGQEVTMRCQPILGHNTVFWYRQTMMQGLELLAYFRNRAPLDDSGMPKDRFSAEMPDATLATLKIQPSEPRDSAVYFCASGFSGGANTEAFFGQGTRLTVV.

The chain joins TRBV15 to TRBJ1-5; 8 bases map to TRBD1. J gave up 6 bases and V 6 bases, and 7 bases lay outside the gene matches. The CDR3 is made up of 14 amino acids. Germline V gives CDR1 LNHNV, CDR2 YYDKDF (reference sequence). CDR3 protein: CATRDREGVQPQHF. The DNA for the CDR3 is TGTGCCACCAGGGACAGGGAAGGGGTTCAGCCCCAGCATTTT.

The chain employs TRBV9 and TRBJ2-7; 8 bases align to TRBD2. With V trimmed by 4 bases and J by 3 bases, 3 bases remained unmatched. The CDR3 runs 13 residues. Germline values: CDR1 SGDLS, CDR2 YYNGEE. The CDR3 region has the DNA TGTGCCAGCAGCCCCGGGACTAGCTACGAGCAGTACTTC. Its translation is CASSPGTSYEQYF.

The gene calls are TRBV5-6 and TRBJ2-1; D is undetermined. Trimming shortened V by 5 bases and J by 3 bases, and 3 bases separated the two germline ends. CDR1 and CDR2 (germline): SGHDT, YYEEEE. This CDR3 region has 11 residues. CDR3 sequence (DNA): TGTGCCAGCAGGTACTACAATGAGCAGTTCTTC. Protein: CASRYYNEQFF.

The rearrangement uses TRBV11-3 and TRBJ2-2; the match to TRBD1 covers 9 bases. The trim removed 4 bases at V and 4 bases at J, leaving 10 bases unmatched. This CDR3 region has 17 residues. The V gene's germline CDR1 is SGHNT and CDR2 YENEEA. DNA of the CDR3: TGTGCCAGCAGCTCCAAACCGGGACAGGGACTCACCGGGGAGCTGTTTTTT. It yields the protein CASSSKPGQGLTGELFF.

The chain combines TRBV28 with TRBJ2-7; D perhaps matches TRBD2 (6 bases). The CDR3 length is 18 residues. Trimming left V 6 bases short and J 0 bases short, with 24 bases between. Germline V gene lookup returns CDR1 MDHEN and CDR2 SYDVKM. The CDR3, as DNA: TGTGCCAGCAGGAAGGCCCCCACTAGCTGGGAGTACTCCTACGAGCAGTACTTC. Its protein is CASRKAPTSWEYSYEQYF.

The chain couples TRBV25-1 to TRBJ2-2; possible D gene TRBD2, 5 bases. V gave up 6 bases and J gave up 3 bases, with 17 bases separating them. Germline CDR1 and CDR2: MGHDK and SYGVNS. The CDR3 is 16 amino acids. CDR3 sequence reads: CASRGDTRAHTGELFF. DNA of the CDR3: TGTGCCAGCAGGGGAGACACTAGGGCACACACCGGGGAGCTGTTTTTT.

V and J are TRBV6-5 and TRBJ2-4, with D uncertain. Trimming cost V 0 bases and J 6 bases, with 12 bases left between them. The CDR3 length is 15 residues. From germline, CDR1 is MNHEY and CDR2 SVGAGI. The CDR3 here is CASSYSSRYSNIQYF. The CDR3 nucleotides are TGTGCCAGCAGTTACTCGTCCAGGTACTCAAACATTCAGTACTTC.

CDR3 DNA sequence: TGTGCCAGTAGTATCTTCGGCGGAGGGGCCTACGAGCAGTACTTC. Translation gives CASSIFGGGAYEQYF. The chain combines TRBV19 with TRBJ2-7; D possibly corresponds to TRBD2 (6 bases). CDR3 length: 15 residues. Germline values: CDR1 LNHDA, CDR2 SQIVND (reference sequence). The germline V and J ends were trimmed by 3 bases and 2 bases, with 14 bases remaining between them.

This chain connects TRBV7-7 to TRBJ2-5; D may be TRBD1 (6 bases). The germline gives CDR1 SSHAT, CDR2 FNYEAQ (reference sequence). The CDR3 runs to 15 residues. The ends were cut back, 5 bases at V and 2 bases at J, with 15 bases in the middle. CDR3 region: CASSPTTGRQETQYF. The CDR3, as DNA: TGTGCCAGCAGCCCCACGACAGGAAGGCAAGAGACCCAGTACTTC.

This chain links TRBV19 with TRBJ1-1, with no clear D. This CDR3 is built from 15 residues. From germline, CDR1 is LNHDA and CDR2 SQIVND (reference sequence). Trimming stripped 2 bases from V and 3 bases from J, with 13 bases between. The CDR3 loop is CASSIRVRRDTEAFF. CDR3 coding DNA: TGTGCCAGTAGTATACGGGTCCGGAGGGACACTGAAGCTTTCTTT.

This clone was seen just once. The chain is built from TRBV2 and TRBJ2-7, with 10 positions matching TRBD1. The CDR3 totals 12 residues. The V segment lost 8 bases and the J segment 5 bases; nucleotides outside the gene matches: 3. Germline V lookup: CDR1 SNHLY, CDR2 FYNNEI. In nucleotides, the CDR3 is TGTGCCAGCGGGGGACAGGGGAACGAGCAGTACTTC. Encoded protein: CASGGQGNEQYF.

The table lists this clone with a few counts. The chain couples TRBV29-1 to TRBJ2-5; 11 bases line up with TRBD1. This CDR3 is 16 amino acids long. CDR1 and CDR2 (germline): SQVTM, ANQGSEA. V gave up 3 bases and J gave up 3 bases; unmatched junction bases: 9. Here the CDR3 DNA reads TGCAGCGTTGATGTAAGCGGGACAGGGGGAGAAGAGACCCAGTACTTC. Amino acids: CSVDVSGTGGEETQYF.

This rearrangement joins TRBV29-1 to TRBJ2-3; TRBD2 aligns across 8 bases. V dropped 7 bases and J dropped 8; count of bases not matched to a gene: 11. CDR3 size: 13 residues. Germline CDR1 SQVTM, CDR2 ANQGSEA. The DNA for the CDR3 is TGCAGCGCCCGGGGGGGGGAAGAGGGTACGCAGTATTTT. Translated, it gives CSARGGEEGTQYF.